Sequencing of this T cell receptor (beta chain) was carried out in a study of blood T cells in healthy people across ages. With 3 bases clipped from V and 7 bases from J, the junction kept 14 bases outside the gene matches. The CDR3 is 15 amino acids. Germline V gives CDR1 DFQATT, CDR2 SNEGSKA (reference sequence). Together with a sample-barcoded 5' primer, a J-beta primer mix was included in a second PCR lasting roughly 6 to 12 cycles. MiXCR, applied by TCRdb to the 5' RACE reads, yields one record per CDR3 protein. This sample has about 1.4 million distinct CDR3 sequences; roughly 64% occur once, and the top ten carry over 5.5%.

The sequenced sample consisted of blood. The rearrangement links TRBV20-1 to TRBJ1-1, with 7 bases lining up with TRBD1. This TCR derives from a man aged 18-30 years in good health. The CDR3 sequence: CSASRGQPTVDEAFF. CDR3 coding DNA: TGCAGTGCTAGTCGGGGACAGCCGACGGTCGATGAAGCTTTCTTT.